Below, one TCR beta chain is given with its context. Its antigen is as yet unknown. The data are from a study of beta chain features in type 1 diabetes. The CDR3 consists of 14 residues. The ends were cut back, 7 bases at V and 3 bases at J, with 15 bases in the middle. Germline V CDR1 and CDR2: LGHNT, FRNRAP. Overall study results and limits: Patients' naive, central memory and regulatory TCRB repertoires appeared more alike than those of healthy donors. In every one of the four CD4+ subsets, TCRB CDR3s were moderately but significantly shorter in Type 1 diabetes patients. At VDJ recombination sites, type 1 diabetes patients had fewer insertions and more deleted nucleotides.

TCRB transcripts that were expressed got sequenced, as all of the isolated RNA had been reverse transcribed. Generated by immunoSEQ multiplex PCR, the TCRdb table keeps only in-frame clones and is missing some. The table includes approximately 380,000 clones, around 15% detected once. The chain is built from TRBV12-5 and TRBJ2-5; possible D gene TRBD2, 5 bases. What was sequenced was naive CD4+ T cells from blood. This TCR derives from a woman aged 18-30 years in good health. Written as DNA, the CDR3 is TGTGCTAGTGCCTCTCTCGGGGTAGAAGAGACCCAGTACTTC. Protein sequence: CASASLGVEETQYF.